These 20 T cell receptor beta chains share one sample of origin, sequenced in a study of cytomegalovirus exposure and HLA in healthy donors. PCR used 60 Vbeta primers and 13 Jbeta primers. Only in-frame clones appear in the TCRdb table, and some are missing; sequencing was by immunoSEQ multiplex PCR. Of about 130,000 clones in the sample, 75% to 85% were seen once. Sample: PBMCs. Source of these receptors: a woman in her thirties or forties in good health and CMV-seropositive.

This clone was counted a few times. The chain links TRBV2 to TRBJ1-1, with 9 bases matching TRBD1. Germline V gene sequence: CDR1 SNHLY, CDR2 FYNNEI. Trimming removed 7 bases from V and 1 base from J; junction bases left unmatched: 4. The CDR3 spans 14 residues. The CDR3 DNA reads TGTGCCAGCAACTTGGACAGGGGGAACACTGAAGCTTTCTTT. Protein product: CASNLDRGNTEAFF.

The CDR3 loop is CASWTGRGYTF. The CDR3 DNA reads as TGTGCCAGCTGGACAGGGCGAGGCTACACCTTC. V gene TRBV28 combines with J gene TRBJ1-2, with TRBD1 matching 8 bases. The length of the CDR3 is 11 residues. Germline V gene sequence: CDR1 MDHEN, CDR2 SYDVKM. V dropped 8 bases and J dropped 8; count of bases not matched to a gene: 4.

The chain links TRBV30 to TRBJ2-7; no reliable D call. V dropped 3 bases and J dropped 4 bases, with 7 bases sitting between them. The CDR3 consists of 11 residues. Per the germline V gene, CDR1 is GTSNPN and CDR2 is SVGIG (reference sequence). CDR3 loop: CAWRAKYEQYF. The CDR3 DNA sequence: TGTGCCTGGAGGGCCAAATACGAGCAGTACTTC.

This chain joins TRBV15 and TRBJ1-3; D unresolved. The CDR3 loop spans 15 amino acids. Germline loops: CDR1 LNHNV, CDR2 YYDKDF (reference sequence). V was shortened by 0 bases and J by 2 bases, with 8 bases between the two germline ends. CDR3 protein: CATSRDSEPGNTIYF. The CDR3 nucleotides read TGTGCCACCAGCAGAGACTCCGAGCCTGGAAACACCATATATTTT.

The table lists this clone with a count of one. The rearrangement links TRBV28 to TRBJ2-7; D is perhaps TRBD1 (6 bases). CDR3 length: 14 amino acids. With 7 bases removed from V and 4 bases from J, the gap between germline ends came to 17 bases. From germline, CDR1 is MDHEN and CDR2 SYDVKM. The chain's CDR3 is CASKPGHLKYEQYF. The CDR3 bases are TGTGCCAGCAAGCCGGGACACCTAAAATACGAGCAGTACTTC.

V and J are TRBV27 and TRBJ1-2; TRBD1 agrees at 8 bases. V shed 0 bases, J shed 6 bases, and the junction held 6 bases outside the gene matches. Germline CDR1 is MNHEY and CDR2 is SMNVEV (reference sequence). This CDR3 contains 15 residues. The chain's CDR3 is CASSLSLRGPHGYTF. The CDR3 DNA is TGTGCCAGCAGTTTATCACTCAGGGGGCCCCATGGCTACACCTTC.

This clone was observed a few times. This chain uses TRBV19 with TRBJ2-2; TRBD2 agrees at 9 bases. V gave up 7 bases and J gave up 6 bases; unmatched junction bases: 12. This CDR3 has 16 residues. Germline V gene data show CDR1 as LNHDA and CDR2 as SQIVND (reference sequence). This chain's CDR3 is CASTGGGAFWAGELFF. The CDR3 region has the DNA TGTGCCAGTACTGGCGGGGGGGCCTTCTGGGCCGGGGAGCTGTTTTTT.

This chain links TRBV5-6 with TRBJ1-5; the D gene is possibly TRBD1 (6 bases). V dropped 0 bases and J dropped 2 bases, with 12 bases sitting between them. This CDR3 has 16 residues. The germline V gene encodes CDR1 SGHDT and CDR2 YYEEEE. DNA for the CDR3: TGTGCCAGCAGCTTGGGGGCAGGGGCGGGCAATCAGCCCCAGCATTTT. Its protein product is CASSLGAGAGNQPQHF.

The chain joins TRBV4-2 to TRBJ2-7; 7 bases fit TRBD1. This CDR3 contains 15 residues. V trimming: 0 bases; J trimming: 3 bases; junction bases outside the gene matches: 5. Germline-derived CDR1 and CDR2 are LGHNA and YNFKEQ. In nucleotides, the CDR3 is TGTGCCAGCAGCCAAGATTCTACAGGGGTCTACGAGCAGTACTTC. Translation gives CASSQDSTGVYEQYF.

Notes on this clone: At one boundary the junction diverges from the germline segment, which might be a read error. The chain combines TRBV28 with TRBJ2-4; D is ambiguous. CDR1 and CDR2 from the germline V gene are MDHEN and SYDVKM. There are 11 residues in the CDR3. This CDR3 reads CASASGPQRFF. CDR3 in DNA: TGTGCCAGCGCCTCGGGTCCTCAAAGGTTCTTC.

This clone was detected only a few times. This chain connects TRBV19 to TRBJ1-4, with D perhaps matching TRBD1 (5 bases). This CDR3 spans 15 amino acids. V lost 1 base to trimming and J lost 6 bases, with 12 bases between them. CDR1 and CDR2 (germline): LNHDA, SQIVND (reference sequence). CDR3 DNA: TGTGCCAGTAGTATAGTCAACATCAGGGATGAAAAACTGTTTTTT. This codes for CASSIVNIRDEKLFF.

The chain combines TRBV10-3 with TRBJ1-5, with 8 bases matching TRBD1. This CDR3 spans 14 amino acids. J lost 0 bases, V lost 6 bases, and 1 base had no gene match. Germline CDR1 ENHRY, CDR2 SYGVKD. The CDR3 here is CAIRGQDSNQPQHF. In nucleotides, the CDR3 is TGTGCCATCAGGGGACAGGATAGCAATCAGCCCCAGCATTTT.

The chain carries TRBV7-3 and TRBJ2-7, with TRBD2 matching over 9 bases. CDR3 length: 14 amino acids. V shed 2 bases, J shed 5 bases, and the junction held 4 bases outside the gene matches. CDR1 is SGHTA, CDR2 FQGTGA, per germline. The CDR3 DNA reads TGTGCCAGCAGCTTAGGCGGGACTAGCAACGAGCAGTACTTC. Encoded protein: CASSLGGTSNEQYF.

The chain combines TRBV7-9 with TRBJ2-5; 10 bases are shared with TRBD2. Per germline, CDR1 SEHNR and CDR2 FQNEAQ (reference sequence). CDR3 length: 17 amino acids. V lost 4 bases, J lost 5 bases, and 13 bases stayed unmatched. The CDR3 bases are TGTGCCAGCAGCTCTTTAGCGGGGGGTCTGACGAGGGAGACCCAGTACTTC. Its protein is CASSSLAGGLTRETQYF.

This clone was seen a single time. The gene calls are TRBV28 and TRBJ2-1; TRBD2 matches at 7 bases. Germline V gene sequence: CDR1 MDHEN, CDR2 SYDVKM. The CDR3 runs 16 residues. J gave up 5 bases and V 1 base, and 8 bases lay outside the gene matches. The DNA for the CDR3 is TGTGCCAGCAGTTTATTAGCGGGTCTGGAAAACAATGAGCAGTTCTTC. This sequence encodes CASSLLAGLENNEQFF.

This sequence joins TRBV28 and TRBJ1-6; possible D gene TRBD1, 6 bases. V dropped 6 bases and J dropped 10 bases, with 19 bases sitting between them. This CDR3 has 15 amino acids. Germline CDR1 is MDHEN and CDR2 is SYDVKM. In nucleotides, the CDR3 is TGTGCCAGCAGCCTGGGGGCGCCGGGGAACTCACCCCTCCACTTT. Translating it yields CASSLGAPGNSPLHF.

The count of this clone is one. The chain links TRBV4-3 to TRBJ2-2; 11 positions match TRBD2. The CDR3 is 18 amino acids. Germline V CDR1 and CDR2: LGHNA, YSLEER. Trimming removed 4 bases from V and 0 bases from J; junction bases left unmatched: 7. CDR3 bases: TGCGCCAGCAGCCTTATGACGGGACTAGCGGCGAACACCGGGGAGCTGTTTTTT. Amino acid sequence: CASSLMTGLAANTGELFF.

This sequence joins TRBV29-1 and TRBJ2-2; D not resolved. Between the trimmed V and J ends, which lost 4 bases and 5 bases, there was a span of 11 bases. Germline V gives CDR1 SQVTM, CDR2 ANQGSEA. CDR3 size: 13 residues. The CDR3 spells CSVAVVRTGELFF. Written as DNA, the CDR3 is TGCAGCGTTGCAGTCGTACGTACCGGGGAGCTGTTTTTT.

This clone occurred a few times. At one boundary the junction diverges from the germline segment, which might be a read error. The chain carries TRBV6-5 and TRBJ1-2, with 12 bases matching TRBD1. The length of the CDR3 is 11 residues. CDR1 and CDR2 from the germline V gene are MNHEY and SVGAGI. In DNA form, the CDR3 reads TGTGCCAGCAGCCAGGGACAGGGGGCCATCTTC. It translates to CASSQGQGAIF.

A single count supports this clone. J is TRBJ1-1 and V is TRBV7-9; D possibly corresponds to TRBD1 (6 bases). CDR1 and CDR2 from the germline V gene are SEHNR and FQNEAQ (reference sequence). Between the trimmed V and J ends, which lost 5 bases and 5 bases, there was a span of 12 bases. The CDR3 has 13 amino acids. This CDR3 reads CASSTQGRTEAFF. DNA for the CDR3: TGTGCCAGCAGCACACAGGGTAGGACTGAAGCTTTCTTT.